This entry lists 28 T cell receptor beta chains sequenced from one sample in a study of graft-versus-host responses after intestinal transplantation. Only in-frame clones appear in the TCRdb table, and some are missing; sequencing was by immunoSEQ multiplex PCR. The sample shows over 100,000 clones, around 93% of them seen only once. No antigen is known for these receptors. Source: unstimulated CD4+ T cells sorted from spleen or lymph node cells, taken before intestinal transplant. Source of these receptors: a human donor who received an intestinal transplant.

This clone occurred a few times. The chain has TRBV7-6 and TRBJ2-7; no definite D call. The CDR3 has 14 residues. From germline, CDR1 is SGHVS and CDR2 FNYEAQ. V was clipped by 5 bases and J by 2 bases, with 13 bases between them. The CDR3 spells CASSPPAGTYEQYF. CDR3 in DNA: TGTGCCAGCAGCCCTCCCGCCGGCACCTACGAGCAGTACTTC.

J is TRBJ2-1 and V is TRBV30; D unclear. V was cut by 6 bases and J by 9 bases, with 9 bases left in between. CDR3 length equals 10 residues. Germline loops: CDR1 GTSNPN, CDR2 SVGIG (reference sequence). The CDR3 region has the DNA TGTGCCTGCGGGCACGTTGAGCAGTTCTTC. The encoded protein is CACGHVEQFF.

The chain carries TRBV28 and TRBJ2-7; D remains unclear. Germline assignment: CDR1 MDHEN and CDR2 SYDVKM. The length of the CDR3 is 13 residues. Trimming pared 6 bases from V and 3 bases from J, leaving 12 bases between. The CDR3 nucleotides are TGTGCCAGCAGCCCTACCCCTCACTACGAGCAGTACTTC. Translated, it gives CASSPTPHYEQYF.

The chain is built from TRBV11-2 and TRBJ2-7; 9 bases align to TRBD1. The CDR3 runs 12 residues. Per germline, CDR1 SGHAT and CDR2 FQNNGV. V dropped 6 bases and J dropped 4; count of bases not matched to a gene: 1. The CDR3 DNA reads TGTGCCAGCAGGGACAGGGGATACGAGCAGTACTTC. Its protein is CASRDRGYEQYF.

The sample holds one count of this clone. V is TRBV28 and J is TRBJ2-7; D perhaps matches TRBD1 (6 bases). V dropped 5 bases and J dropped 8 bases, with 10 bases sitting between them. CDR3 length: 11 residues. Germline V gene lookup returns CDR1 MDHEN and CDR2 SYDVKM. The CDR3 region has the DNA TGTGCCAGCAGTCCCAGGGGTAAGCAGTACTTC. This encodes CASSPRGKQYF.

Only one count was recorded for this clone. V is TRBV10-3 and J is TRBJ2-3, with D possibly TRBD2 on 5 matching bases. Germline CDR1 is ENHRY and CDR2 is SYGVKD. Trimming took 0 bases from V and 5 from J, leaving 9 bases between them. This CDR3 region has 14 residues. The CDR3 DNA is TGTGCCATCAGTGAGTCGGGAGCAGGAGATACGCAGTATTTT. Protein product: CAISESGAGDTQYF.

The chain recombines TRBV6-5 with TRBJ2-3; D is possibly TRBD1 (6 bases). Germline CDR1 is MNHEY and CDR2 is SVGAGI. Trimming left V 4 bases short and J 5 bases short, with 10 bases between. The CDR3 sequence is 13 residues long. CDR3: CASSFTGKDTQYF. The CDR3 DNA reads TGTGCCAGCAGTTTTACAGGGAAAGATACGCAGTATTTT.

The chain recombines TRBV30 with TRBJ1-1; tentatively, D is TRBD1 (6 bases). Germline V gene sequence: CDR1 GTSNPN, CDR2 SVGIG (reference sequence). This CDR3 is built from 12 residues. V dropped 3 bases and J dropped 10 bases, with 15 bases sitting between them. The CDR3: CAWRLQGIVAFF. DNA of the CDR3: TGTGCCTGGAGGCTACAGGGTATTGTAGCTTTCTTT.

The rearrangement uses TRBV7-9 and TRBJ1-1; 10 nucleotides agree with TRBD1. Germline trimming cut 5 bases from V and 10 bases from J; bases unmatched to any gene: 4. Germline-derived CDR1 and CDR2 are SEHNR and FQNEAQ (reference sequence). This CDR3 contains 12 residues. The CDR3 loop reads CASSPGDRGAFF. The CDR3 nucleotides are TGTGCCAGCAGCCCCGGGGACAGGGGAGCTTTCTTT.

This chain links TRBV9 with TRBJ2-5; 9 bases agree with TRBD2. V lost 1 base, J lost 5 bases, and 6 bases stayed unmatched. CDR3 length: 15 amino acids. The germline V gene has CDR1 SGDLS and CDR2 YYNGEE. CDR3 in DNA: TGTGCCAGCAGCGTATCTAGCGGGGAGATGGAGACCCAGTACTTC. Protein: CASSVSSGEMETQYF.

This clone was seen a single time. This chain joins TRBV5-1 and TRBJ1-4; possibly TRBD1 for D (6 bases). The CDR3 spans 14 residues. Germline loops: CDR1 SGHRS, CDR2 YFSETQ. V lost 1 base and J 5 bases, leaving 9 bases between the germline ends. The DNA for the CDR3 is TGCGCCAGCAGCTTGAGGGACATAAATGAAAAACTGTTTTTT. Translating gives CASSLRDINEKLFF.

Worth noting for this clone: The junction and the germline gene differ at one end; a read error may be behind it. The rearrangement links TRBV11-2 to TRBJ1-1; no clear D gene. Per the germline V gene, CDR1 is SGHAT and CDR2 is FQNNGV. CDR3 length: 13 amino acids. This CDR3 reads CASSPDVDTEAFF. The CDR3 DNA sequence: TGTGCTAGCAGCCCTGACGTGGACACTGAAGCTTTCTTT.

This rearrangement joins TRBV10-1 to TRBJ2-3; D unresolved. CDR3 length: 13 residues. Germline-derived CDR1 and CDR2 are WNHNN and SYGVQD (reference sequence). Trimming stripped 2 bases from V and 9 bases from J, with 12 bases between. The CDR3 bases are TGCGCCAGCAGTGAGGTGGGGATCCGAACGCAGTATTTT. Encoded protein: CASSEVGIRTQYF.

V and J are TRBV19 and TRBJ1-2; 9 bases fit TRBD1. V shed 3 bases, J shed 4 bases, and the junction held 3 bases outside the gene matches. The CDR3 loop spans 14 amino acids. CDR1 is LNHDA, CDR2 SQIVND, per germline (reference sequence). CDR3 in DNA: TGTGCCAGTAGTATGACAGGGGGAGGCTATGGCTACACCTTC. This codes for CASSMTGGGYGYTF.

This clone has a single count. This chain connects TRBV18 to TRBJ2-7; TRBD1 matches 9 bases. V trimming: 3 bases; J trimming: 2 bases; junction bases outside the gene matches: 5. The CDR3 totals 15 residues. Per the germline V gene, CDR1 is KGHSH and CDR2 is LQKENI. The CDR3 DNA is TGTGCCAGCTCACCGCGGGGGACAGGGCCCTACGAGCAGTACTTC. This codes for CASSPRGTGPYEQYF.

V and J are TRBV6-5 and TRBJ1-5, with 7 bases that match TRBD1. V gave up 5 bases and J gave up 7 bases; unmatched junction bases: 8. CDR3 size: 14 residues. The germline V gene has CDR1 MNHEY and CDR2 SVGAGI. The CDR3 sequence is CASSMNRGSQPQHF. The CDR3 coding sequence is TGTGCCAGCAGTATGAACAGGGGATCCCAGCCCCAGCATTTT.

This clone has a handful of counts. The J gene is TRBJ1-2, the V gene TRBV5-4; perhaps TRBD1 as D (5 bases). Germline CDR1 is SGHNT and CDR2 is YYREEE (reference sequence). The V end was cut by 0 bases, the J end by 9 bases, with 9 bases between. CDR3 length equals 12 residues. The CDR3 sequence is CASSLDRYSYTF. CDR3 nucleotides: TGTGCCAGCAGCTTGGACAGGTACAGCTACACCTTC.

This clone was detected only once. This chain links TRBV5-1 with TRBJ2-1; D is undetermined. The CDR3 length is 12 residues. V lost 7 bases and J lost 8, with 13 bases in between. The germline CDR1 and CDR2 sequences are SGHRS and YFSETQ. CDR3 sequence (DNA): TGCGCCAGCCTGGGGAATAGGCATGAGCAGTTCTTC. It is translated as CASLGNRHEQFF.

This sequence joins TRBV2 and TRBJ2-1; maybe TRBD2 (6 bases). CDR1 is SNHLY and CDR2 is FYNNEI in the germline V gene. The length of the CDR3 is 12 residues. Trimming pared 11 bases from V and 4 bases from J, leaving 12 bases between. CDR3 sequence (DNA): TGTGCCGGCGGGAAAGAATACAATGAGCAGTTCTTC. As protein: CAGGKEYNEQFF.

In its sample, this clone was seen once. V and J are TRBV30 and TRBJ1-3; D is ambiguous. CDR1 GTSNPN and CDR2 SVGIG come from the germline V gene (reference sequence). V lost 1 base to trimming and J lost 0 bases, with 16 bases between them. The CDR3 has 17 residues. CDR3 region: CAWSAGWSPFSGNTIYF. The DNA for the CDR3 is TGTGCCTGGAGTGCGGGGTGGAGCCCCTTCTCTGGAAACACCATATATTTT.

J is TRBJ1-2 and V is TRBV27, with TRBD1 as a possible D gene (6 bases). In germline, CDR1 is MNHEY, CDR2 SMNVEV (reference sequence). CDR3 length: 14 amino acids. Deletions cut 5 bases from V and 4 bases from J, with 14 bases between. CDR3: CASSTSGVPYGYTF. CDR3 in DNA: TGTGCCAGCAGTACTTCAGGGGTGCCCTATGGCTACACCTTC.

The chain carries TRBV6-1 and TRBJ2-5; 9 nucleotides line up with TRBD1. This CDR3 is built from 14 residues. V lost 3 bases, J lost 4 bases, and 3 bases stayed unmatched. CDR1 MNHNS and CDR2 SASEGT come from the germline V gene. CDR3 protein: CASSEDRGRETQYF. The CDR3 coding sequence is TGTGCCAGCAGTGAGGACAGGGGAAGAGAGACCCAGTACTTC.

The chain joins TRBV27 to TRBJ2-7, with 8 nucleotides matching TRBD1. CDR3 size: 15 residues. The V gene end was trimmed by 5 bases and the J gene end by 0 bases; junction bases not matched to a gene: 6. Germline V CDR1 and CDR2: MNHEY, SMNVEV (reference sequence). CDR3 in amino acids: CASSDRGPFSYEQYF. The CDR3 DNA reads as TGTGCCAGCAGTGACAGGGGCCCTTTCTCCTACGAGCAGTACTTC.

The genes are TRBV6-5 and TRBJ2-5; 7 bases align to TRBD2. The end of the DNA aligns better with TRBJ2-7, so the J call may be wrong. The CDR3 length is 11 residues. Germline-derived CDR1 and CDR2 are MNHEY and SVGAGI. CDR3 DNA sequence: TGTGCCAGCACGGGGGGTTACGAGCAGTACTTC. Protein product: CASTGGYEQYF.

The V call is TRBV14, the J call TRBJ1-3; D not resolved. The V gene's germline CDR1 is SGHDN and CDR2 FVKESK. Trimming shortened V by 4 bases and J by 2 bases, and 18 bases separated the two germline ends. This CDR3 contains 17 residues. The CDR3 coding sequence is TGTGCCAGCAGCCGGACCGAAGCCCGGAGGGCTGGAAACACCATATATTTT. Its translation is CASSRTEARRAGNTIYF. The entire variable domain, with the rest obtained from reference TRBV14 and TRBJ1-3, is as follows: EAGVTQFPSHSVIEKGQTVTLRCDPISGHDNLYWYRRVMGKEIKFLLHFVKESKQDESGMPNNRFLAERTGGTYSTLKVQPAELEDSGVYFCASSRTEARRAGNTIYFGEGSWLTVV.

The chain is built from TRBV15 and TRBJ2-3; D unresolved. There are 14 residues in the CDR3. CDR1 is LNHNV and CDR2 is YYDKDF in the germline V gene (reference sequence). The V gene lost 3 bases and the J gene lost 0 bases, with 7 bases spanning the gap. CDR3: CATSSRLSTDTQYF. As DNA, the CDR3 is TGTGCCACCAGCAGTCGGTTAAGCACAGATACGCAGTATTTT.

CDR3 nucleotide sequence: TGTGCCTCCCAGGGCTCCAGACAGGGGGCTTACGGCTACACCTTC. Its protein is CASQGSRQGAYGYTF. The chain employs TRBV30 and TRBJ1-2; the match to TRBD1 covers 10 bases. The CDR3 runs 15 residues. J lost 8 bases, V lost 7 bases, and 16 bases had no gene match. Germline-derived CDR1 and CDR2 are GTSNPN and SVGIG (reference sequence).

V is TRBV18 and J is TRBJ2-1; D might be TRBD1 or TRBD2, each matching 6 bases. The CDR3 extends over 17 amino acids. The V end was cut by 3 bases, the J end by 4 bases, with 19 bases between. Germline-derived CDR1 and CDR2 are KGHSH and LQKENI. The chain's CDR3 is CASSPERGRTLYNEQFF. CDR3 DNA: TGTGCCAGCTCACCCGAGAGGGGGAGGACCTTATACAATGAGCAGTTCTTC. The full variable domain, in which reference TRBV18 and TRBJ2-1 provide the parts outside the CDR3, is NAGVMQNPRHLVRRRGQEARLRCSPMKGHSHVYWYRQLPEEGLKFMVYLQKENIIDESGMPKERFSAEFPKEGPSILRIQQVVRGDSAAYFCASSPERGRTLYNEQFFGPGTRLTVL.